Listed below are T cell receptor beta chains from one sample, sequenced in a study of CD8 T cells in Susac syndrome. TCRdb recomputed calls from the immunoSEQ multiplex PCR reads with MiXCR, one row per CDR3 protein. The sample yields around 130,000 distinct CDR3 sequences, about 95% seen once. Sequencing used CD4+ T cells from PBMCs. Source of these receptors: a human donor in good health. Both conserved end residues are part of each CDR3. Fields, in order: J gene, clone size, D gene, V gene, CDR3 DNA, CDR3 protein. The D gene is left open where the match is weak. Clone size, where shown, is once, few, many, or a class for clones that have expanded.

j_gene: TRBJ2-1
abundance: .
d_gene: .
v_gene: TRBV19
CDR3nt: TGTGCCAGTAGTTCCCCGGGACTCCCATCTACTGAGCAGTTCTTC
CDR3aa: CASSSPGLPSTEQFF

j_gene: TRBJ2-5
abundance: .
d_gene: TRBD1
v_gene: TRBV11-2
CDR3nt: TGTGCCAGCAGCCCGACAGGGAAGGAAGAGACCCAGTACTTC
CDR3aa: CASSPTGKEETQYF

j_gene: TRBJ1-4
abundance: once
d_gene: TRBD1
v_gene: TRBV28
CDR3nt: TGTGCCAGCAGAATACAGGGGAGAGGACTGTTTTTT
CDR3aa: CASRIQGRGLFF

j_gene: TRBJ2-2
abundance: .
d_gene: .
v_gene: TRBV12-5
CDR3nt: TGTGCTAGTGGTTTGGTACTGACCGCACTGAACACCGGGGAGCTGTTTTTT
CDR3aa: CASGLVLTALNTGELFF

j_gene: TRBJ2-3
abundance: .
d_gene: TRBD1
v_gene: TRBV29-1
CDR3nt: TGCAGCGCCGGGACAGTTGCAGATACGCAGTATTTT
CDR3aa: CSAGTVADTQYF

j_gene: TRBJ2-1
abundance: .
d_gene: .
v_gene: TRBV20-1
CDR3nt: TGCAGTGCTTCCGGAGCCATCTCCTACAATGAGCAGTTCTTC
CDR3aa: CSASGAISYNEQFF

j_gene: TRBJ2-1
abundance: .
d_gene: TRBD2
v_gene: TRBV29-1
CDR3nt: TGCAGCGCTTTAGCGGGAGTAGGTGAGCAGTTCTTC
CDR3aa: CSALAGVGEQFF

j_gene: TRBJ2-7
abundance: .
d_gene: TRBD1
v_gene: TRBV5-1
CDR3nt: TGCGCCAGCAGCTTGGCGTCAGGGGGTTCCTACGAGCAGTACTTC
CDR3aa: CASSLASGGSYEQYF

j_gene: TRBJ1-1
abundance: once
d_gene: .
v_gene: TRBV3-1
CDR3nt: TGTGCCAGCAGCCAAGACTTCAGGGGAGGTCGACCTGAAGCTTTCTTT
CDR3aa: CASSQDFRGGRPEAFF

j_gene: TRBJ2-1
abundance: .
d_gene: TRBD1
v_gene: TRBV28
CDR3nt: TGTGCCAGCAAGGTCCCCGGGACAGGGGTCAATGAGCAGTTCTTC
CDR3aa: CASKVPGTGVNEQFF

j_gene: TRBJ2-3
abundance: .
d_gene: TRBD1
v_gene: TRBV6-5
CDR3nt: TGTGCCAGCAGTTACGGGGGCTCCACCTACAGGGGAGCAGATACGCAGTATTTT
CDR3aa: CASSYGGSTYRGADTQYF

j_gene: TRBJ2-3
abundance: .
d_gene: TRBD1
v_gene: TRBV6-5
CDR3nt: TGTGCCAGCATGAGACAGGGGGCAGAAGATACGCAGTATTTT
CDR3aa: CASMRQGAEDTQYF

j_gene: TRBJ1-4
abundance: .
d_gene: .
v_gene: TRBV30
CDR3nt: TGTGCCTGGACCGCCTTTAATGAAAAACTGTTTTTT
CDR3aa: CAWTAFNEKLFF

j_gene: TRBJ1-2
abundance: once
d_gene: .
v_gene: TRBV12-3/TRBV12-4
CDR3nt: TGTGCCAGCAGCCCCCTCAGCAGGGACGGCTACACCTTC
CDR3aa: CASSPLSRDGYTF

j_gene: TRBJ2-4
abundance: .
d_gene: .
v_gene: TRBV7-2
CDR3nt: TGTGCCAGCAGCTTAGAGGCGAGACTAGCCAAAAACATTCAGTACTTC
CDR3aa: CASSLEARLAKNIQYF

j_gene: TRBJ2-1
abundance: .
d_gene: .
v_gene: TRBV2
CDR3nt: TGTGCCAGCGCGATACGTGAGCAGTTCTTC
CDR3aa: CASAIREQFF

j_gene: TRBJ1-2
abundance: .
d_gene: .
v_gene: TRBV29-1
CDR3nt: TGCAGCGTTGGGGTTTCGGGAGATGGCTACACCTTC
CDR3aa: CSVGVSGDGYTF

j_gene: TRBJ1-2
abundance: once
d_gene: .
v_gene: TRBV7-2
CDR3nt: TGTGCCAGCAGCCCCTCGTGGAGGGTCGATGGCTACACCTTC
CDR3aa: CASSPSWRVDGYTF

j_gene: TRBJ2-4
abundance: .
d_gene: .
v_gene: TRBV7-2
CDR3nt: TGTGCCAGCAGCTTACAAAACATTCAGTACTTC
CDR3aa: CASSLQNIQYF

j_gene: TRBJ1-5
abundance: .
d_gene: TRBD1
v_gene: TRBV12-3/TRBV12-4
CDR3nt: TGTGCCAGCAGATCGACAGGGCATCAGCCCCAGCATTTT
CDR3aa: CASRSTGHQPQHF

j_gene: TRBJ2-7
abundance: .
d_gene: .
v_gene: TRBV5-1
CDR3nt: TGCGCCAGCAGCCCCTGGAGGGCTCCTTCCTACGAGCAGTACTTC
CDR3aa: CASSPWRAPSYEQYF

j_gene: TRBJ2-3
abundance: few
d_gene: .
v_gene: TRBV12-3/TRBV12-4
CDR3nt: TGTGCCAGCAGTTTATTCGGAGATACGCAGTATTTT
CDR3aa: CASSLFGDTQYF

j_gene: TRBJ2-7
abundance: .
d_gene: .
v_gene: TRBV28
CDR3nt: TGTGCCAGCAGTCCCCACATCTACGAGCAGTACTTC
CDR3aa: CASSPHIYEQYF

j_gene: TRBJ1-2
abundance: .
d_gene: TRBD1
v_gene: TRBV7-9
CDR3nt: TGTGCCAGCAGCTTAGCCGGGACAGATAAGGCCTCCTATGGCTACACCTTC
CDR3aa: CASSLAGTDKASYGYTF

j_gene: TRBJ2-5
abundance: once
d_gene: .
v_gene: TRBV7-9
CDR3nt: TGTGCCAGCAGTCCAAAAGGGACTTCAAAAGAGACCCAGTACTTC
CDR3aa: CASSPKGTSKETQYF

j_gene: TRBJ1-2
abundance: .
d_gene: .
v_gene: TRBV9
CDR3nt: TGTGCCAGCAGCCCCGGAGGGTTTAACGGAGGCTACACCTTC
CDR3aa: CASSPGGFNGGYTF

j_gene: TRBJ2-6
abundance: .
d_gene: .
v_gene: TRBV6-5
CDR3nt: TGTGCCAGCAGACAAGTCTCTGGGGCCAACGTCCTGACTTTC
CDR3aa: CASRQVSGANVLTF

j_gene: TRBJ2-1
abundance: once
d_gene: TRBD1
v_gene: TRBV7-9
CDR3nt: TGTGCCAGCACCCCCGGACAGGGACGAGATGAGCAGTTCTTC
CDR3aa: CASTPGQGRDEQFF

j_gene: TRBJ2-7
abundance: .
d_gene: TRBD1
v_gene: TRBV15
CDR3nt: TGTGCCACCAGCAGGGACAGGGGCACCTACGAGCAGTACTTC
CDR3aa: CATSRDRGTYEQYF

j_gene: TRBJ1-2
abundance: few
d_gene: .
v_gene: TRBV29-1
CDR3nt: TGCAGCGTTGACCCTGCAGCCCACTATGGCTACACCTTC
CDR3aa: CSVDPAAHYGYTF

j_gene: TRBJ2-7
abundance: .
d_gene: TRBD2
v_gene: TRBV12-3/TRBV12-4
CDR3nt: TGTGCCAGCAGTTCTAGCGGGAGGGCCTACGAGCAGTACTTC
CDR3aa: CASSSSGRAYEQYF

j_gene: TRBJ2-1
abundance: .
d_gene: .
v_gene: TRBV20-1
CDR3nt: TGCAGTGCTAGAGAGGATCGGGACACCACCTTC
CDR3aa: CSAREDRDTTF

j_gene: TRBJ2-7
abundance: once
d_gene: TRBD2
v_gene: TRBV25-1
CDR3nt: TGTGCCAGCAGTGAAGCAGGGAGGGCCTACGAGCAGTACTTC
CDR3aa: CASSEAGRAYEQYF

j_gene: TRBJ1-1
abundance: once
d_gene: .
v_gene: TRBV3-1
CDR3nt: TGTGCCAGCAGCCAGGGACCTGAAGCTTTCTTT
CDR3aa: CASSQGPEAFF

j_gene: TRBJ1-2
abundance: .
d_gene: .
v_gene: TRBV3-1
CDR3nt: TGTGCCAGCAGCCAGAGGGAGGGAGGATGGTATGGCTACACCTTC
CDR3aa: CASSQREGGWYGYTF

j_gene: TRBJ2-5
abundance: .
d_gene: .
v_gene: TRBV7-9
CDR3nt: TGTGCCAGCAGCTTAGATGCTGGGGGCCAGCAGACCCAGTACTTC
CDR3aa: CASSLDAGGQQTQYF

j_gene: TRBJ2-7
abundance: .
d_gene: TRBD1
v_gene: TRBV28
CDR3nt: TGTGCCAGCAGCCCAGGGCTACAGGGGACGCAGTACTTC
CDR3aa: CASSPGLQGTQYF

j_gene: TRBJ2-1
abundance: .
d_gene: TRBD2
v_gene: TRBV30
CDR3nt: TGTGCCTGGAGTCCCGGGACTAGCGGGCCGGAGCAGTTCTTC
CDR3aa: CAWSPGTSGPEQFF

j_gene: TRBJ1-5
abundance: .
d_gene: TRBD1
v_gene: TRBV2
CDR3nt: TGTGCCAGCAGTACAGGGGCCCAGCCCCAGCATTTT
CDR3aa: CASSTGAQPQHF

j_gene: TRBJ1-1
abundance: .
d_gene: TRBD1
v_gene: TRBV25-1
CDR3nt: TGTGCCAGCAGGGGGGAGGGGGCCAACACTGAAGCTTTCTTT
CDR3aa: CASRGEGANTEAFF

j_gene: TRBJ1-2
abundance: .
d_gene: TRBD1
v_gene: TRBV12-3/TRBV12-4
CDR3nt: TGTGCCAGCACCTACAGGGGGTCTGTACACTATGGCTACACCTTC
CDR3aa: CASTYRGSVHYGYTF

j_gene: TRBJ2-2
abundance: .
d_gene: TRBD1
v_gene: TRBV6-5
CDR3nt: TGTGCCAGCAGTCCCGGGACAGGGAGAACCGGGGAGCTGTTTTTT
CDR3aa: CASSPGTGRTGELFF